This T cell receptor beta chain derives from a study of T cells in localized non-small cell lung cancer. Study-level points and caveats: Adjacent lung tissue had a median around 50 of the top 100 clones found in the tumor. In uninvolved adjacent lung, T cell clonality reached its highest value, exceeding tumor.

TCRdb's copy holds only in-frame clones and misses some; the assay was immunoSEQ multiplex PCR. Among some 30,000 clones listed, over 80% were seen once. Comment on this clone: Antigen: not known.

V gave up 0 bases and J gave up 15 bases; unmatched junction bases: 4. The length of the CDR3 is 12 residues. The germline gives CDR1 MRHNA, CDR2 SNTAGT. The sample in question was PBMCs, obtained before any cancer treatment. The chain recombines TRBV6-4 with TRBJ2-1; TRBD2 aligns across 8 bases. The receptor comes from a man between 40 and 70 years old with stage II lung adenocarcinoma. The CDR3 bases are TGTGCCAGCAGTGACTCTGGTAGCGGGATGTTCTTC. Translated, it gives CASSDSGSGMFF.